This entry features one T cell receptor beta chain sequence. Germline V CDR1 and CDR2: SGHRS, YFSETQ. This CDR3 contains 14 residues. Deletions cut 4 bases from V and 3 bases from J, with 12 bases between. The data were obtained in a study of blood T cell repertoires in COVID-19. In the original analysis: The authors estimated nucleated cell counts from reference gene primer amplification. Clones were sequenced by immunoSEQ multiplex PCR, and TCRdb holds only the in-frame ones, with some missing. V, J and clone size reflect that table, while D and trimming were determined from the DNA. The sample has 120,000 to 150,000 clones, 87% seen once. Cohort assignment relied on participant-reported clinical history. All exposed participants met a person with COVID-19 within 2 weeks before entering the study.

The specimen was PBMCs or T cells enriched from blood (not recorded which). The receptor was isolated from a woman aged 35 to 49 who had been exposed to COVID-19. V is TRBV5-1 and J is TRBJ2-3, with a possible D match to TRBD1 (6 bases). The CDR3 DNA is TGCGCCAGCAGCCGGGACAACCCAACAGATACGCAGTATTTT. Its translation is CASSRDNPTDTQYF.